These 26 T cell receptor beta chains were all obtained from the same sample, sequenced in a study of metastatic and nonmetastatic thyroid tumors. TCRdb reassembled clones from the PCR reads with MiXCR. There are about 32,000 clones in the sample; roughly 21% occur only once, and about 7.6% lies in the top ten. No patient received treatment before thyroid surgery. Sequencing used blood. All receptors come from a female donor with papillary thyroid cancer or a benign thyroid nodule (not recorded which). Some clones in this sample may be carry-over from other donors' samples.

In its sample, this clone was seen many times. The rearrangement uses TRBV7-8 and TRBJ2-3, with D perhaps matching TRBD2 (5 bases). The CDR3 is 15 residues long. The germline gives CDR1 SGHVS, CDR2 FQNEAQ. The V end was cut by 5 bases, the J end by 2 bases, with 14 bases between. The CDR3 here is CASSRNGVPTDTQYF. The DNA for the CDR3 is TGTGCCAGCAGCCGAAACGGGGTACCCACAGATACGCAGTATTTT.

This clone was observed many times. CDR3 residues: CASSPLVAGSSGNTIYF. CDR3 DNA sequence: TGTGCCAGCTCACCCCTGGTGGCGGGGAGCTCTGGAAACACCATATATTTT. V usage is TRBV18 and J usage is TRBJ1-3, with D unresolved. The germline V and J ends were trimmed by 3 bases and 0 bases, with 15 bases remaining between them. The CDR3 runs 17 residues. CDR1 and CDR2 from the germline V gene are KGHSH and LQKENI. The full variable domain, rest sourced from reference TRBV18 and TRBJ1-3, is NAGVMQNPRHLVRRRGQEARLRCSPMKGHSHVYWYRQLPEEGLKFMVYLQKENIIDESGMPKERFSAEFPKEGPSILRIQQVVRGDSAAYFCASSPLVAGSSGNTIYFGEGSWLTVV.

This clone was observed many times. The chain uses TRBV20-1 and TRBJ2-7; D might be TRBD1 (5 bases). V gave up 0 bases and J gave up 4 bases, with 16 bases separating them. Germline CDR1 reads DFQATT; CDR2 reads SNEGSKA (reference sequence). The CDR3 sequence is 15 residues long. The CDR3 DNA follows: TGCAGTGCTAGAGAGCGGAGACAGTATATTTACGAGCAGTACTTC. Translated: CSARERRQYIYEQYF.

This clone was recorded many times. This sequence joins TRBV20-1 and TRBJ2-5; tentatively, D is TRBD1 or TRBD2 (6 bases each). V gave up 2 bases and J gave up 1 base, with 20 bases separating them. Germline V gene sequence: CDR1 DFQATT, CDR2 SNEGSKA (reference sequence). The CDR3 is 17 amino acids. DNA of the CDR3: TGCAGTGCTAGACTCCCCGAGGGGGGACACCTCCAAGAGACCCAGTACTTC. Amino acids: CSARLPEGGHLQETQYF.

This clone was recorded at least ten times. The V call is TRBV28, the J call TRBJ2-5, with TRBD2 matching over 12 bases. With V trimmed by 6 bases and J by 0 bases, 11 bases remained unmatched. Germline V gene data show CDR1 as MDHEN and CDR2 as SYDVKM. This CDR3 region has 18 residues. The CDR3 sequence is CASSANPGLAGYQETQYF. The CDR3 coding sequence is TGTGCCAGCAGCGCAAACCCGGGACTAGCGGGTTACCAAGAGACCCAGTACTTC. The full variable domain, its missing parts supplied by reference TRBV28 and TRBJ2-5, is DVKVTQSSRYLVKRTGEKVFLECVQDMDHENMFWYRQDPGLGLRLIYFSYDVKMKEKGDIPEGYSVSREKKERFSLILESASTNQTSMYLCASSANPGLAGYQETQYFGPGTRLLVL.

This clone was detected ten times or more. The chain carries TRBV10-3 and TRBJ1-2; no clear D gene. CDR1 and CDR2 from the germline V gene are ENHRY and SYGVKD. V was cut by 0 bases and J by 3 bases, with 5 bases left in between. CDR3 length: 13 amino acids. DNA for the CDR3: TGTGCCATCAGTGAGTCTGTAGACTATGGCTACACCTTC. Residues: CAISESVDYGYTF.

Ten or more counts support this clone. This could be a read error, since a much larger clone is one nucleotide away. The V and J genes are TRBV4-2 and TRBJ2-5; weak D call: TRBD2 (6 bases). The CDR3 runs to 21 residues. The ends were cut back, 0 bases at V and 2 bases at J, with 28 bases in the middle. Germline V lookup: CDR1 LGHNA, CDR2 YNFKEQ. The CDR3 DNA follows: TGTGCCAGCAGCCAAGAAGCGTCGGGACTCAACTACGTTCAGCGACAAGAGACCCAGTACTTC. Translated, it gives CASSQEASGLNYVQRQETQYF.

This clone is deemed medium-sized. The genes are TRBV4-2 and TRBJ1-2; D remains ambiguous. The CDR3 loop spans 17 amino acids. Looked up from germline, CDR1 is LGHNA and CDR2 is YNFKEQ. Trimming pared 1 base from V and 4 bases from J, leaving 19 bases between. CDR3 nucleotide sequence: TGTGCCAGCAGCCAAGCTTTCAGCCAAGGCATCCTCTATGGCTACACCTTC. Its protein is CASSQAFSQGILYGYTF.

The table lists this clone with a few counts. The genes are TRBV19 and TRBJ2-3; 8 bases map to TRBD2. The CDR3 is 13 residues long. Germline values: CDR1 LNHDA, CDR2 SQIVND (reference sequence). After removal of 7 bases from V and 3 bases from J, the junction contained 3 bases not matched to a gene. The CDR3 nucleotides are TGTGCCAGTAAAGCGGGAGAGACAGATACGCAGTATTTT. This translates into CASKAGETDTQYF.

The gene calls are TRBV12-3 or TRBV12-4 and TRBJ2-7; no definite D call. CDR3 length equals 15 residues. Deletions cut 4 bases from V and 0 bases from J, with 13 bases between. The CDR3: CASSSPVRFSYEQYF. The CDR3 DNA reads TGTGCCAGCAGTTCACCGGTACGGTTCTCCTACGAGCAGTACTTC.

This clone came up many times. The V gene is TRBV10-3, the J gene TRBJ1-1; a weak D match, TRBD1 (5 bases). CDR1 ENHRY and CDR2 SYGVKD come from the germline V gene. V lost 0 bases to trimming and J lost 2 bases, with 13 bases between them. The CDR3 loop spans 16 amino acids. This CDR3 reads CAISESPGLGNTEAFF. As DNA, the CDR3 is TGTGCCATCAGTGAGTCGCCAGGGTTGGGAAACACTGAAGCTTTCTTT.

This clone was recorded many times. The V call is TRBV15, the J call TRBJ1-4; D not resolved. Trimming took off 0 bases at V and 4 bases at J, with 9 bases between the two ends. Germline V CDR1 and CDR2: LNHNV, YYDKDF (reference sequence). CDR3 length equals 15 residues. The CDR3 sequence: CATSRDRLVNEKLFF. DNA for the CDR3: TGTGCCACCAGCAGAGATCGCCTCGTTAATGAAAAACTGTTTTTT. Looking up the rest from reference TRBV15 and TRBJ1-4 gives the full variable domain: DAMVIQNPRYQVTQFGKPVTLSCSQTLNHNVMYWYQQKSSQAPKLLFHYYDKDFNNEADTPDNFQSRRPNTSFCFLDIRSPGLGDTAMYLCATSRDRLVNEKLFFGSGTQLSVL.

This clone was counted ten times or more. V is TRBV6-1 and J is TRBJ1-2, with 8 nucleotides matching TRBD1. Germline V gives CDR1 MNHNS, CDR2 SASEGT. J lost 3 bases, V lost 6 bases, and 3 bases had no gene match. The CDR3 runs 13 residues. This CDR3 reads CASSLTGDYGYTF. The CDR3 DNA reads as TGTGCCAGCAGCCTGACAGGGGACTATGGCTACACCTTC.

This clone has a handful of counts. The chain has TRBV7-2 and TRBJ2-7; D uncertain. This CDR3 has 11 amino acids. Germline CDR1 is SGHTA and CDR2 is FQGNSA. Trimming removed 7 bases at V and 6 bases at J, with 10 bases between. The CDR3 DNA sequence: TGTGCCAGCACCTGGAGTGGCGAGCAGTACTTC. This sequence encodes CASTWSGEQYF.

Within the sample, this clone is medium-sized. This chain connects TRBV20-1 to TRBJ2-6, with 7 nucleotides matching TRBD1. CDR1 DFQATT and CDR2 SNEGSKA come from the germline V gene (reference sequence). Trimming took 6 bases from V and 0 from J; bases not matched to a gene: 11. The CDR3 length is 17 residues. The CDR3: CSATDRQGRSGANVLTF. CDR3 nucleotides: TGCAGTGCAACCGATAGACAGGGTCGCTCTGGGGCCAACGTCCTGACTTTC.

A single count supports this clone. This chain joins TRBV9 and TRBJ2-7; TRBD1 agrees at 8 bases. Germline CDR1 SGDLS, CDR2 YYNGEE. This CDR3 has 14 residues. V lost 3 bases, J lost 5 bases, and 7 bases stayed unmatched. The CDR3 nucleotides are TGTGCCAGCAGCGCTCGGACAGGGACGAACGAGCAGTACTTC. Its protein product is CASSARTGTNEQYF.

Only a few counts were recorded for this clone. Relative to the germline gene, one junction end is altered; a read error may explain this. The rearrangement joins TRBV6-2 or TRBV6-3 to TRBJ2-7, with 8 bases fitting TRBD2. The V gene's germline CDR1 is MNHEY and CDR2 SVGEGT. The CDR3 contains 13 residues. CDR3 bases: TGTGCCAGCAGTTACTCGGGCATAGCGGGGTATTCCTTC. Protein product: CASSYSGIAGYSF.

This clone was picked up many times. J is TRBJ2-2 and V is TRBV27; 7 bases align to TRBD1. The germline gives CDR1 MNHEY, CDR2 SMNVEV (reference sequence). The CDR3 contains 18 residues. With V trimmed by 5 bases and J by 4 bases, 16 bases remained unmatched. CDR3 protein: CASSPQLIRGLATGELFF. The CDR3 DNA is TGTGCCAGCAGTCCCCAATTGATAAGGGGGCTGGCCACCGGGGAGCTGTTTTTT.

By sample share, this clone is medium-sized. The chain combines TRBV15 with TRBJ2-5, with 7 bases that match TRBD2. This CDR3 has 14 residues. Germline CDR1 LNHNV, CDR2 YYDKDF (reference sequence). V gave up 5 bases and J gave up 5 bases; unmatched junction bases: 8. The CDR3 is CATSWSGDRETQYF. In nucleotides, the CDR3 is TGTGCCACCAGCTGGAGCGGGGATCGGGAGACCCAGTACTTC.

The chain uses TRBV3-1 and TRBJ2-1; D uncertain. V lost 2 bases and J lost 10, with 15 bases in between. Germline V gene sequence: CDR1 LGHDT, CDR2 YNNKEL (reference sequence). This CDR3 region has 14 residues. The chain's CDR3 is CASSQKHRASEQFF. The CDR3 DNA is TGTGCCAGCAGCCAAAAACACCGGGCTTCAGAGCAGTTCTTC.

In DNA, the CDR3 is TGTGCCAGTAGTAGCCCAACAGAGAGCAATCAGCCCCAGCATTTT. Protein: CASSSPTESNQPQHF. The V gene is TRBV19, the J gene TRBJ1-5; D is undetermined. From germline, CDR1 is LNHDA and CDR2 SQIVND (reference sequence). The CDR3 is made up of 15 amino acids. The germline V and J ends were trimmed by 4 bases and 1 base, with 11 bases remaining between them. The full variable domain, completed using reference TRBV19 and TRBJ1-5, is DGGITQSPKYLFRKEGQNVTLSCEQNLNHDAMYWYRQDPGQGLRLIYYSQIVNDFQKGDIAEGYSVSREKKESFPLTVTSAQKNPTAFYLCASSSPTESNQPQHFGDGTRLSIL.

This clone was picked up many times. A much larger clonotype is one base distant, so this may be a read error. The sample holds other DNA sequences that translate to the same CDR3. The V gene is TRBV27, the J gene TRBJ1-5, with a possible D match to TRBD1 (6 bases). This CDR3 spans 14 amino acids. Per the germline V gene, CDR1 is MNHEY and CDR2 is SMNVEV (reference sequence). The CDR3 loop reads CASTSTGFNQPQHF. CDR3 bases: TGTGCCAGCACCTCCACAGGGTTCAATCAACCCCAGCATTTT.

This clone was seen at least ten times. The DNA of the CDR3 is TGTGCCAGCAGCTTCGCTAGCGGGTACAATGAGCAGTTCTTC. It is translated as CASSFASGYNEQFF. V gene TRBV7-9 combines with J gene TRBJ2-1, with 8 bases fitting TRBD2. Germline CDR1 and CDR2: SEHNR and FQNEAQ (reference sequence). The CDR3 is 14 amino acids. V shed 3 bases, J shed 4 bases, and the junction held 2 bases outside the gene matches.

This clone has a count of ten or more. This chain links TRBV30 with TRBJ1-2; D remains unclear. Trimming removed 0 bases at V and 6 bases at J, with 23 bases between. This CDR3 has 17 amino acids. Germline-derived CDR1 and CDR2 are GTSNPN and SVGIG (reference sequence). In nucleotides, the CDR3 is TGTGCCTGGAGTGTACTCCCCAACAGACGGCAACAAGATGGCTACACCTTC. Amino acid sequence: CAWSVLPNRRQQDGYTF.

This chain links TRBV27 with TRBJ2-7; the D gene is possibly TRBD2 (5 bases). Germline V lookup: CDR1 MNHEY, CDR2 SMNVEV (reference sequence). Trimming shortened V by 8 bases and J by 2 bases, and 13 bases separated the two germline ends. This CDR3 is 13 amino acids long. This CDR3 is CASLRLFPYEQYF. CDR3 nucleotide sequence: TGTGCCAGCCTTAGACTATTCCCCTACGAGCAGTACTTC.

This clone was detected many times. The V and J genes are TRBV7-9 and TRBJ2-1, with no clear D. Between the trimmed V and J ends, which lost 5 bases and 7 bases, there was a span of 12 bases. Looked up from germline, CDR1 is SEHNR and CDR2 is FQNEAQ (reference sequence). The CDR3 spans 13 residues. CDR3 nucleotides: TGTGCCAGCAGCCAACAGATCTATAATGAGCAGTTCTTC. Translation: CASSQQIYNEQFF.